This T cell receptor (beta chain) was sequenced for a study of T-cell memory formation after mild COVID-19. Whole-study results and caveats: Cross-reactive memory appears to have joined, as suggested by some responding clones showing up in pre-infection memory. Contracting CD4+ clones sat mainly in CM and EM; CD8+ in EMRA.

Germline V gene data show CDR1 as SGHVS and CDR2 as FNYEAQ. CDR3 size: 13 residues. With 11 bases clipped from V and 5 bases from J, the junction kept 8 bases outside the gene matches. This clonotype was detected only a few times. Its matching antigen is unknown. TCR alpha and TCR beta cDNA libraries carrying sample barcodes and UMIs came from 5'RACE with constant-segment primers. Each CDR3 protein is one row after TCRdb ran MiXCR on the 5' RACE reads. The data contain fewer than 700,000 distinct CDR3 sequences, roughly 18% of them singletons. The specimen was PBMCs or a T cell subset sorted from them (not recorded which). This clonotype originated in an adult woman who had mild COVID-19 (a few samples of this study predate the infection). Cell type and time point are not known. The chain has TRBV7-6 and TRBJ2-1; 8 bases are shared with TRBD2. CDR3 amino acids: CASSGSLHNEQFF. The CDR3 region has the DNA TGTGCCTCCAGCGGGAGTCTACACAATGAGCAGTTCTTC.